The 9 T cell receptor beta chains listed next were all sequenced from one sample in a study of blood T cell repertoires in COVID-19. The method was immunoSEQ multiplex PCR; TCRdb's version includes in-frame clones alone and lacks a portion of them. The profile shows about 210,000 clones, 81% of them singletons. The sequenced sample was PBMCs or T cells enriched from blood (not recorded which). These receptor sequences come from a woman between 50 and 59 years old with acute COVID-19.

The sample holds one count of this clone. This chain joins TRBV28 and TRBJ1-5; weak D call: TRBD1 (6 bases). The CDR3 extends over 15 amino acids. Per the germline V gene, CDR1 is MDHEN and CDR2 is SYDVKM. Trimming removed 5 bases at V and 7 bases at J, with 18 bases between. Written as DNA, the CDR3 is TGTGCCAGCAGTCTTCCAGCGACAGGTCGACAGCCCCAGCATTTT. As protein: CASSLPATGRQPQHF.

CDR3 protein: CASSDGRGTYEQYF. CDR3 bases: TGCGCCAGCAGTGACGGTCGGGGTACCTACGAGCAGTACTTC. This chain links TRBV10-2 with TRBJ2-7, with a possible D match to TRBD2 (5 bases). Germline V CDR1 and CDR2: WSHSY, SAAADI. Trimming took 3 bases from V and 2 from J, leaving 11 bases between them. This CDR3 has 14 residues.

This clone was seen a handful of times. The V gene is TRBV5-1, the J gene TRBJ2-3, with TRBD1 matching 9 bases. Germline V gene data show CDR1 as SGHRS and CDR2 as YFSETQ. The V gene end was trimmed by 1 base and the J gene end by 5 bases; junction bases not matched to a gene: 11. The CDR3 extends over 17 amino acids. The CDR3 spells CASSLQPGQGVGDTQYF. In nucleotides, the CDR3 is TGCGCCAGCAGCTTGCAACCGGGACAGGGTGTGGGAGATACGCAGTATTTT.

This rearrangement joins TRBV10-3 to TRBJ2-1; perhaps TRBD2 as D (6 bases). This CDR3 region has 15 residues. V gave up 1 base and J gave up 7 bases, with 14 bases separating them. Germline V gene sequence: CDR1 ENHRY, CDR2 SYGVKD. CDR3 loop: CAISEFGGRENEQFF. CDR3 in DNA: TGTGCCATCAGTGAGTTCGGAGGGAGAGAGAATGAGCAGTTCTTC.

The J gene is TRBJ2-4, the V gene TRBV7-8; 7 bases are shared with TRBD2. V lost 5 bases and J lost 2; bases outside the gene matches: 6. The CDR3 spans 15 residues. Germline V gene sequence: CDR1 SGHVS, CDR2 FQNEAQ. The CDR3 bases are TGTGCCAGCAGCGACTCGGGGGGTTCCAAAAACATTCAGTACTTC. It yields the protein CASSDSGGSKNIQYF.

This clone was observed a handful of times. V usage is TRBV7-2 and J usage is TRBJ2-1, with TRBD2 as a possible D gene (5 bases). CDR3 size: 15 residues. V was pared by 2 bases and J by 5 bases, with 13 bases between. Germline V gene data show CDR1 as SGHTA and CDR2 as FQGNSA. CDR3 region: CASSLSSGLNNEQFF. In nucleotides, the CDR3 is TGTGCCAGCAGCTTATCTTCCGGACTGAACAATGAGCAGTTCTTC.

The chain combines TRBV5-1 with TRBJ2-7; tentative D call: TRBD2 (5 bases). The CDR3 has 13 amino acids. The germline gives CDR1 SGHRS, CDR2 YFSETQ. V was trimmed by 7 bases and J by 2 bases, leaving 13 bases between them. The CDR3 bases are TGCGCCAGCGGATATCGGGGTCCCTACGAGCAGTACTTC. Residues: CASGYRGPYEQYF. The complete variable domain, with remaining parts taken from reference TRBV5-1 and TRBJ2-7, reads KAGVTQTPRYLIKTRGQQVTLSCSPISGHRSVSWYQQTPGQGLQFLFEYFSETQRNKGNFPGRFSGRQFSNSRSEMNVSTLELGDSALYLCASGYRGPYEQYFGPGTRLTVT.

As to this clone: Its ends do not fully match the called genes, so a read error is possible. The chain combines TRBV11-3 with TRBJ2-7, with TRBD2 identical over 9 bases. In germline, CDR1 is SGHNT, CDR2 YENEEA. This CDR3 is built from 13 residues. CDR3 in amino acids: CASSLDSGGSITF. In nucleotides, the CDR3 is TGTGCCAGCAGCTTAGACAGCGGGGGGTCCATTACCTTC.

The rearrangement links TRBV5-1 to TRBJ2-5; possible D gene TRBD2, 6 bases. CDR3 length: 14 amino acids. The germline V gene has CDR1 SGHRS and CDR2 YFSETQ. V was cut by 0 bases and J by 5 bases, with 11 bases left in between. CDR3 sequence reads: CASSLVGSAETQYF. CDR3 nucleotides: TGCGCCAGCAGCTTGGTCGGGAGCGCCGAGACCCAGTACTTC.